Given below is one TCR beta chain in context. The Seattle patients joined while their infection was active and were tracked longitudinally afterward. These data are taken from a study of blood T cell repertoires in COVID-19. Whole-study context: Both acute and convalescent COVID-19 samples were obtained from the United States, Italy and Spain. Sample material is recorded as cDNA or gDNA derived from T cells, B-cell-depleted T cells, or PBMCs.

There are 14 residues in the CDR3. Germline loops: CDR1 SGHRS, CDR2 YFSETQ. V lost 0 bases and J lost 3, with 9 bases in between. Produced via immunoSEQ multiplex PCR; TCRdb's table is partial and in-frame only. This table holds approximately 110,000 clones, more than 80% found once. The chain couples TRBV5-1 to TRBJ1-1, with D possibly TRBD1 on 6 matching bases. The origin of this receptor is a woman of 80 years or more with COVID-19, enrolled during active disease. Sample: peripheral blood. CDR3 DNA: TGCGCCAGCAGCTTGGGGACAGCACACACTGAAGCTTTCTTT. Protein product: CASSLGTAHTEAFF.